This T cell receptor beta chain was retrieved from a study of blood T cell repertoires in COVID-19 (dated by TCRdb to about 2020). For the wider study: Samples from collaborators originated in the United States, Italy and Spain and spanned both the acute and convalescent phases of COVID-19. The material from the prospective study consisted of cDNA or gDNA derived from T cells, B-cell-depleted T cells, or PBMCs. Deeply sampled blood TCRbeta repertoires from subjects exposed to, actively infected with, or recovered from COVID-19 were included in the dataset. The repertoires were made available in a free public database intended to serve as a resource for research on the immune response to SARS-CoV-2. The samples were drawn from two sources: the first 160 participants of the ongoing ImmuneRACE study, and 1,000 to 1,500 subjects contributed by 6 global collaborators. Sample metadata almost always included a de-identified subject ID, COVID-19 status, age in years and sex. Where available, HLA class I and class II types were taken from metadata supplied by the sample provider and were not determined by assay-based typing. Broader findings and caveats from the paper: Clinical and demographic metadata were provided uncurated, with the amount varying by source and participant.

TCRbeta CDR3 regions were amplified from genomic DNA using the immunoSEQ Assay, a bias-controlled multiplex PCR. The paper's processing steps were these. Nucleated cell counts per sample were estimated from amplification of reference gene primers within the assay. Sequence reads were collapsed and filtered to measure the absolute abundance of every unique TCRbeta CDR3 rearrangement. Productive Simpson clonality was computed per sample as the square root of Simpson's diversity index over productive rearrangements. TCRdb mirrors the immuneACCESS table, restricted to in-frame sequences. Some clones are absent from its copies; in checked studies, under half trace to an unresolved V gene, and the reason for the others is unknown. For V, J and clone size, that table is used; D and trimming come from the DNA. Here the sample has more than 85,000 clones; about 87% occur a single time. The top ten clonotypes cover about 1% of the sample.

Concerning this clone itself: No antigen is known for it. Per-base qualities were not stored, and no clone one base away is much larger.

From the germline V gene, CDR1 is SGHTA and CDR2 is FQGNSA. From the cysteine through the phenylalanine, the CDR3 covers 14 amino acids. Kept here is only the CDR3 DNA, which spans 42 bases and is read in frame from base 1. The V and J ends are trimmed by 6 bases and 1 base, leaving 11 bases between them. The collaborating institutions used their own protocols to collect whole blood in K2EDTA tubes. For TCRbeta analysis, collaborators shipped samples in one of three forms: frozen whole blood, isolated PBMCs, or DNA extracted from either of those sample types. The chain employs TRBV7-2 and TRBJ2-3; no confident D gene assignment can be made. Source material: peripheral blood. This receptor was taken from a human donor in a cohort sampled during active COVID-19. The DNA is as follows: TGTGCCAGCAGGCCTAGATACGGCACAGATACGCAGTATTTT. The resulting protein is CASRPRYGTDTQYF.